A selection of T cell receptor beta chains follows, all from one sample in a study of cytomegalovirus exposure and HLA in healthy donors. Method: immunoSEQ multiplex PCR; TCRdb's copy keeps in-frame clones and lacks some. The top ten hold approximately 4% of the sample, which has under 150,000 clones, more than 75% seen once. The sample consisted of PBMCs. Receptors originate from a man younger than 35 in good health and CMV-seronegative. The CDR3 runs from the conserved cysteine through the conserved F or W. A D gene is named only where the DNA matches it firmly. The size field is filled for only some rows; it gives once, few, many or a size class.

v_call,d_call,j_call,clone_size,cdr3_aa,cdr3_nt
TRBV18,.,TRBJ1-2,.,CASSPTQEYGYTF,TGTGCCAGCTCACCAACACAGGAATATGGCTACACCTTC
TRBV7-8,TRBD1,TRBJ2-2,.,CASSFGQGEGTGELFF,TGTGCCAGCAGCTTTGGACAGGGGGAGGGGACCGGGGAGCTGTTTTTT
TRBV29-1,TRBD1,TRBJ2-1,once,CSVLGTGVYNEQFF,TGCAGCGTTCTAGGGACAGGGGTCTACAATGAGCAGTTCTTC
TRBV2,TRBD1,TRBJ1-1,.,CASRSRDRARGKAFF,TGTGCCAGCAGGTCCCGGGACAGGGCCAGGGGCAAAGCTTTCTTT
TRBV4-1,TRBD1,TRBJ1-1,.,CASSQVEGDSKAFF,TGCGCCAGCAGCCAAGTCGAAGGGGACAGCAAAGCTTTCTTT
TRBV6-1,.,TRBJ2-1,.,CASAVMSSYNEQFF,TGTGCCAGCGCCGTGATGAGCTCCTACAATGAGCAGTTCTTC
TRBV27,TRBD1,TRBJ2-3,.,CASSPNLRTGRTTDTQYF,TGTGCCAGCAGTCCGAACCTTAGGACAGGCCGGACCACAGATACGCAGTATTTT
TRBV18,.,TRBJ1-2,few,CASSPTHTKGSYGYTF,TGTGCCAGCTCACCGACCCACACCAAAGGGAGCTATGGCTACACCTTC
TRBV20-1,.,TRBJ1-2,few,CSASRGEGYTF,TGCAGTGCTAGTCGCGGGGAAGGCTACACCTTC
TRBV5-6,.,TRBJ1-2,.,CASSLDLIYGYTF,TGTGCCAGCAGCTTGGATCTTATCTATGGCTACACCTTC
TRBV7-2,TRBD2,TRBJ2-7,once,CASSGRRGGAYEQYF,TGTGCCAGCAGCGGTCGTCGGGGGGGCGCTTACGAGCAGTACTTC
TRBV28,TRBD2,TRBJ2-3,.,CASSLSGRVTDTQYF,TGTGCCAGCAGCCTTAGCGGGAGGGTTACAGATACGCAGTATTTT
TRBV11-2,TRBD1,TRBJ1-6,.,CASSFDGTVMGSPLHF,TGTGCCAGCAGCTTTGATGGGACAGTGATGGGTTCACCCCTCCACTTT
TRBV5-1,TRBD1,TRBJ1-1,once,CASSGGTGNTEAFF,TGCGCCAGCAGCGGCGGGACAGGGAACACTGAAGCTTTCTTT
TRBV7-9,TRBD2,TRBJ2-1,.,CASSPQRESLNEQFF,TGTGCCAGCAGCCCACAGCGGGAGAGTTTAAATGAGCAGTTCTTC
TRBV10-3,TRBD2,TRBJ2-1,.,CAISETSGRVSYNEQFF,TGTGCCATCAGTGAGACTAGCGGGAGGGTCTCCTACAATGAGCAGTTCTTC